This TCR beta chain was profiled in a study of cytomegalovirus exposure and HLA in healthy donors. Findings and limits, study-wide: Over 150 TCR beta chains were listed as cytomegalovirus-associated.

The primer mix had 60 Vbeta and 13 Jbeta primers. TCRdb's copy holds only in-frame clones and misses some; the assay was immunoSEQ multiplex PCR. The data show about 140,000 clones, 70% to 80% seen once. This clone was observed a few times. The antigen remains unidentified. The CDR3 is made up of 13 amino acids. V trimming: 5 bases; J trimming: 9 bases; junction bases outside the gene matches: 5. Germline V lookup: CDR1 SGHNT, CDR2 YENEEA. This receptor was taken from a young man in good health and CMV-seronegative. Sequencing input: PBMCs. This chain connects TRBV11-3 to TRBJ1-5; the match to TRBD1 covers 9 bases. The CDR3: CASSKGTGSPQHF. In DNA form, the CDR3 reads TGTGCCAGCAGCAAAGGGACAGGGTCGCCCCAGCATTTT.